The present entry profiles one T cell receptor beta chain with its context. Its specificity is unknown. This specimen belongs to a study of identical twins. General study points: Out-of-frame alpha sequences shared by twins were enriched for low generation probability. For out-of-frame beta sequences, excess twin sharing was weaker.

TCRdb recomputed calls from the 5' RACE reads with MiXCR, one row per CDR3 protein. The table has 600,000 to 800,000 distinct CDR3 sequences, 20% to 25% seen once; the top ten hold about 4.3%. The V gene's germline CDR1 is DFQATT and CDR2 SNEGSKA (reference sequence). V was trimmed by 4 bases and J by 0 bases, leaving 10 bases between them. The CDR3 length is 15 residues. A further study also used this sample, focusing on T cells expressing NK-cell markers. As that report states: Repertoire data for TCR beta were derived from sorted T cells (CD3+CD56+NKG2C+, CD3+CD56+NKG2C- and CD3+CD56-NKG2C+).

The gene calls are TRBV20-1 and TRBJ2-6; no clear D gene. The sample comprised PBMCs. This TCR was recovered from a young woman in good health. CDR3 sequence (DNA): TGCAGTGCTACGGGCCCCGGCTCTGGGGCCAACGTCCTGACTTTC. This gives the protein CSATGPGSGANVLTF.